This T cell receptor beta chain appears in the sequencing data of a study of blood T cell repertoires in COVID-19. Study summary: Some COVID-19 samples were acute and others convalescent; all came from the United States, Italy and Spain.

This clone was seen just once. The CDR3 extends over 16 amino acids. In germline, CDR1 is MNHEY, CDR2 SMNVEV (reference sequence). Trimming shortened V by 7 bases and J by 5 bases, and 20 bases separated the two germline ends. Only in-frame clones appear in the TCRdb table, and some are missing; sequencing was by immunoSEQ multiplex PCR. The table includes roughly 130,000 clones, about four fifths detected once. Specimen: peripheral blood. This chain links TRBV27 with TRBJ2-2; D remains ambiguous. The origin of this receptor is a woman aged 60 to 75 with acute or convalescent COVID-19. CDR3 sequence: CASKISGGLTTGELFF. The CDR3 DNA reads as TGTGCCAGCAAGATCTCCGGTGGGCTTACAACCGGGGAGCTGTTTTTT.